The entry below gives a single T cell receptor beta chain sequence along with its context. No cognate antigen has been identified for it. Base quality data are lacking; no much larger clone is found one base away. V gives up 2 bases and J gives up 1 base, and the segment between their germline ends measures 9 bases. Reading from cysteine to phenylalanine, the CDR3 counts 15 amino acids. Just the 45-base CDR3 DNA is kept, in frame starting at base 1. CDR1 and CDR2, looked up from the germline V gene (reference sequence), are LNHNV and YYDKDF. This sample was taken from a study of blood T cell repertoires in COVID-19 (TCRdb year 2020). Turning to the overall study: The collaborator samples originated in the United States, Italy and Spain and spanned the acute and convalescent phases of COVID-19. Subjects who had been exposed to COVID-19, were actively infected with it, or had recovered from it provided the deeply sampled blood TCRbeta repertoires that made up the dataset. Sample metadata almost always included a de-identified subject ID, COVID-19 status, age in years and sex. The material from the prospective study consisted of cDNA or gDNA derived from T cells, B-cell-depleted T cells, or PBMCs. Where HLA class I and class II types were available, the types were taken from metadata supplied by the sample provider, not from assay-based typing. A freely available public database, intended as a resource for researchers studying the immune response to SARS-CoV-2, is where the repertoires were released. Samples came from the ongoing ImmuneRACE study (first 160 participants) plus 1,254 subjects from 6 global collaborators.

In Seattle, one collaborating source enrolled patients while the infection was active and tracked those patients longitudinally over the course of disease. Each collaborating institution followed its own protocols to collect whole blood in K2EDTA tubes. For TCRbeta analysis, collaborator samples were shipped as frozen whole blood, as isolated PBMCs, or as DNA extracted from either sample type. Beyond this particular receptor, the publication reports: Clinical and demographic metadata were provided uncurated, with the amount varying by source and participant.

TCRbeta CDR3 regions were amplified from genomic DNA using the immunoSEQ Assay, a bias-controlled multiplex PCR. As for how the authors treated the data: The number of nucleated cells in each sample was estimated from the amplification of reference gene primers within the assay. Sequence reads were collapsed and filtered to measure the absolute abundance of every unique TCRbeta CDR3 rearrangement. For each sample, productive Simpson clonality was calculated by taking the square root of Simpson's diversity index across productive rearrangements. The table comes from immuneACCESS by way of TCRdb, which keeps in-frame sequences with V and J called. Part of the clones is missing from these tables; in studies checked, under half for an unresolved V gene and the rest for unknown reasons. V and J calls and clone size are those listed in that table; D and trimming were worked out from the DNA. The sample data list about 190,000 clones, and over 80% of these were observed just once. 7.8% of the sample rests with the top ten.

The source of this sequence is a woman aged 55 to 70 with COVID-19, enrolled during active disease. The source material was peripheral blood. The rearranged segments are TRBV15 and TRBJ1-5, with no D gene named confidently. In nucleotides, the sequence is TGTGCCACCAGCAGAAGACATCGGAGCAATCAGCCCCAGCATTTT. This sequence encodes CATSRRHRSNQPQHF.